Below are 2 T cell receptor beta chains sequenced from a single sample in a study of cytomegalovirus exposure and HLA in healthy donors. PCR used 60 Vbeta primers and 13 Jbeta primers. Some clones are missing from TCRdb's copy, which holds only in-frame ones; the method was immunoSEQ multiplex PCR. Of some 91,000 clones in the sample, roughly 78% are singletons; the top ten hold around 0.76%. Sequenced: PBMCs. The receptor set was obtained from a woman between 55 and 75 years old in good health and CMV-seronegative.

The chain couples TRBV7-9 to TRBJ2-7; perhaps TRBD1 as D (8 bases). The V end was cut by 7 bases, the J end by 5 bases, with 12 bases between. Germline CDR1 and CDR2: SEHNR and FQNEAQ (reference sequence). This CDR3 has 12 residues. The CDR3 DNA reads as TGTGCCAGCAACACAGGGGGGGACGAGCAGTACTTC. Translating gives CASNTGGDEQYF. Together with reference TRBV7-9 and TRBJ2-7, the CDR3 gives the full variable domain: DTGVSQNPRHKITKRGQNVTFRCDPISEHNRLYWYRQTLGQGPEFLTYFQNEAQLEKSRLLSDRFSAERPKGSFSTLEIQRTEQGDSAMYLCASNTGGDEQYFGPGTRLTVT.

The chain recombines TRBV19 with TRBJ1-5; a possible D gene is TRBD1 (5 bases). CDR1 is LNHDA, CDR2 SQIVND, per germline (reference sequence). CDR3 size: 12 residues. V lost 3 bases and J lost 8, with 8 bases in between. CDR3 protein: CASSIRGEPQHF. CDR3 nucleotide sequence: TGTGCCAGTAGTATCCGGGGGGAGCCCCAGCATTTT.